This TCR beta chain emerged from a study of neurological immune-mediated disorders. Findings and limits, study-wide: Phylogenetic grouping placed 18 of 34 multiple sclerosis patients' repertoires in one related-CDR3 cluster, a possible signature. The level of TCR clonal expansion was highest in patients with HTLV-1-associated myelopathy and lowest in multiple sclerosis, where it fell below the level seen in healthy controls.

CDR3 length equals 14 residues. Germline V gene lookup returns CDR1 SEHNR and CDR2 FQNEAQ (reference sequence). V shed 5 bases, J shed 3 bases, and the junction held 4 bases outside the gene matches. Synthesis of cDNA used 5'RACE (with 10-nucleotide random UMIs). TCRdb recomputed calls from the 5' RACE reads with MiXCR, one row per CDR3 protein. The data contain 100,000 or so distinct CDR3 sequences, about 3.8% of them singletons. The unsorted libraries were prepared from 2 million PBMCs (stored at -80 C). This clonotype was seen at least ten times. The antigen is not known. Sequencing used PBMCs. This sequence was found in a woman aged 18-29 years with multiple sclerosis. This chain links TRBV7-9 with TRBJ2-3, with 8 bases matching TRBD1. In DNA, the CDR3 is TGTGCCAGCAGCAGCCACAGGGGGACAGATACGCAGTATTTT. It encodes CASSSHRGTDTQYF. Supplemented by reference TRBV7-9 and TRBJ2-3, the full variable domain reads DTGVSQNPRHKITKRGQNVTFRCDPISEHNRLYWYRQTLGQGPEFLTYFQNEAQLEKSRLLSDRFSAERPKGSFSTLEIQRTEQGDSAMYLCASSSHRGTDTQYFGPGTRLTVL.